This T cell receptor (beta chain) was obtained from a study of blood T cell repertoires in COVID-19. About the study: The samples span acute and convalescent COVID-19 from the United States, Italy and Spain. Sources were T cells, B-cell-depleted T cells, or PBMCs; the material itself was cDNA or gDNA.

Original methodology: Using reference gene primer amplification, nucleated cell counts were estimated. Produced via immunoSEQ multiplex PCR; TCRdb's table is partial and in-frame only. From that table come the V and J calls and clone size; the DNA was used to work out D and trimming. The sample carries about 160,000 clones, 80% to 90% recorded once. The TCR comes from an older woman who had recovered from COVID-19. The sequencing sample was made of peripheral blood.

Written as DNA, the CDR3 is TGTGCCAGCACCCTAGAGTACGCCTATAATTCACCCCTCCACTTT. Translation gives CASTLEYAYNSPLHF. V and J are TRBV6-5 and TRBJ1-6, with unresolved D. Trimming took 7 bases from V and 2 from J, leaving 12 bases between them. The germline CDR1 and CDR2 sequences are MNHEY and SVGAGI. The CDR3 has 15 amino acids.